Presented here are 4 T cell receptor beta chains from one specimen sequenced in a study of blood T cell repertoires in COVID-19. The table came from immunoSEQ multiplex PCR; TCRdb's copy has only in-frame clones and leaves some out. The table shows roughly 120,000 clones, with around 82% occurring only once. The specimen was peripheral blood. These receptors were obtained from a human donor in a cohort sampled during active COVID-19.

This chain uses TRBV7-9 with TRBJ1-1, with 9 nucleotides matching TRBD1. The CDR3 runs to 16 residues. Unmatched junction bases numbered 11, after V lost 6 bases and J lost 3 bases. The V gene's germline CDR1 is SEHNR and CDR2 FQNEAQ (reference sequence). DNA for the CDR3: TGTGCCAGCAGGACTGGGACAGGGAGAGGGGACACTGAAGCTTTCTTT. Translating it yields CASRTGTGRGDTEAFF.

The rearrangement uses TRBV4-3 and TRBJ2-1; 7 bases match TRBD1. There are 15 residues in the CDR3. Germline CDR1 LGHNA, CDR2 YSLEER. The junction had 4 bases not matched to a gene; V was cut back by 1 base and J by 4 bases. CDR3 in amino acids: CASSQALGQYNEQFF. DNA for the CDR3: TGCGCCAGCAGCCAAGCCCTGGGACAGTACAATGAGCAGTTCTTC.

This sequence joins TRBV15 and TRBJ2-5; 8 bases are a match to TRBD1. The J segment lost 1 base and the V segment lost 0 bases, leaving 4 bases of the junction unmatched. The CDR3 extends over 16 amino acids. Per the germline V gene, CDR1 is LNHNV and CDR2 is YYDKDF (reference sequence). The CDR3 sequence is CATSRDVGQAQETQYF. The DNA for the CDR3 is TGTGCCACCAGCAGAGATGTGGGACAGGCCCAAGAGACCCAGTACTTC. Together with reference TRBV15 and TRBJ2-5, the CDR3 gives the full variable domain: DAMVIQNPRYQVTQFGKPVTLSCSQTLNHNVMYWYQQKSSQAPKLLFHYYDKDFNNEADTPDNFQSRRPNTSFCFLDIRSPGLGDTAMYLCATSRDVGQAQETQYFGPGTRLLVL.

The chain joins TRBV5-1 to TRBJ2-2, with TRBD1 matching over 7 bases. J gave up 7 bases and V 6 bases, and 9 bases lay outside the gene matches. This CDR3 is 14 amino acids long. CDR1 SGHRS and CDR2 YFSETQ come from the germline V gene. This CDR3 is CASTRRGGDGELFF. CDR3 coding DNA: TGCGCCAGCACCCGTCGAGGGGGCGACGGGGAGCTGTTTTTT.